The next 23 T cell receptor beta chains were all read from a single sample in a study of T cell repertoires in cytomegalovirus infection. TCRdb re-derived calls from the reads in MiXCR, one entry per CDR3 protein. The sample has about 300,000 distinct CDR3 sequences, roughly 23% seen once. The source material was PBMCs. These receptors were taken from a human donor in good health (CMV status not recorded). Some clones in this sample may be carry-over from other donors' samples.

This clonotype was detected once. V usage is TRBV7-9 and J usage is TRBJ2-3; 9 nucleotides match TRBD1. The CDR3 sequence is 17 residues long. The V segment lost 6 bases and the J segment 4 bases; nucleotides outside the gene matches: 14. Germline V gene data show CDR1 as SEHNR and CDR2 as FQNEAQ (reference sequence). CDR3 bases: TGTGCCAGCAGAAAGTCCGGGACAGGGTCACCCGCAGATACGCAGTATTTT. The encoded protein is CASRKSGTGSPADTQYF.

Only a few counts were recorded for this clonotype. V is TRBV27 and J is TRBJ2-2, with no clear D. Per the germline V gene, CDR1 is MNHEY and CDR2 is SMNVEV (reference sequence). V was pared by 3 bases and J by 6 bases, with 5 bases between. The CDR3 is 12 amino acids. CDR3 protein: CASSFPAGELFF. CDR3 in DNA: TGTGCCAGCAGTTTTCCAGCCGGGGAGCTGTTTTTT.

This clonotype was counted between two and nine times. The chain couples TRBV5-4 to TRBJ2-3; D gene unclear. The ends were cut back, 0 bases at V and 2 bases at J, with 10 bases in the middle. The CDR3 has 15 residues. Germline assignment: CDR1 SGHNT and CDR2 YYREEE (reference sequence). The CDR3 here is CASSLGRSLTDTQYF. CDR3 DNA: TGTGCCAGCAGCTTGGGACGGAGCCTCACAGATACGCAGTATTTT.

This clonotype appeared a few times. This chain joins TRBV6-2 or TRBV6-3 and TRBJ2-1; no definite D call. V gave up 6 bases and J gave up 9 bases, with 15 bases separating them. The CDR3 has 13 amino acids. Germline assignment: CDR1 MNHEY and CDR2 SVGEGT. CDR3 protein: CASREPTGGEQFF. In nucleotides, the CDR3 is TGTGCCAGCAGGGAACCGACCGGCGGTGAGCAGTTCTTC.

This clonotype occurred a few times. The rearrangement links TRBV29-1 to TRBJ2-7, with TRBD2 identical over 12 bases. Unmatched junction bases numbered 6, after V lost 2 bases and J lost 7 bases. The CDR3 consists of 14 residues. Germline V gives CDR1 SQVTM, CDR2 ANQGSEA. The CDR3 DNA follows: TGCAGCGTTGAACTAGCGGGAGGGCCGGGGGAGCAGTACTTC. Protein product: CSVELAGGPGEQYF.

The rearrangement joins TRBV28 to TRBJ1-2; a weak D match, TRBD1 (6 bases). CDR3 length: 13 residues. Per germline, CDR1 MDHEN and CDR2 SYDVKM. Deletions cut 6 bases from V and 7 bases from J, with 15 bases between. DNA of the CDR3: TGTGCCAGCAGCTTTGGGGGGGCAGGTGGCTACACCTTC. Protein product: CASSFGGAGGYTF.

Only a few counts were recorded for this clonotype. The chain uses TRBV7-2 and TRBJ2-5, with D possibly matching TRBD1 (5 bases). The V end was cut by 5 bases, the J end by 3 bases, with 10 bases between. Looked up from germline, CDR1 is SGHTA and CDR2 is FQGNSA. The length of the CDR3 is 13 residues. CDR3 nucleotide sequence: TGTGCCAGCAGCCCAAGGGGTAAAGAGACCCAGTACTTC. This gives the protein CASSPRGKETQYF.

The table lists this clonotype with a few counts. The V and J genes are TRBV19 and TRBJ1-1, with D unclear. Trimming took off 5 bases at V and 4 bases at J, with 17 bases between the two ends. The CDR3 loop spans 15 amino acids. CDR1 and CDR2 (germline): LNHDA, SQIVND (reference sequence). In DNA, the CDR3 is TGTGCCAGTAGTCCCAACAGAATTAGAGGCACTGAAGCTTTCTTT. Its protein is CASSPNRIRGTEAFF.

This clonotype was detected only a few times. This chain joins TRBV6-2 or TRBV6-3 and TRBJ1-6, with 7 nucleotides matching TRBD1. The germline gives CDR1 MNHEY, CDR2 SVGEGT. This CDR3 comprises 14 residues. Unmatched junction bases numbered 6, after V lost 5 bases and J lost 8 bases. The CDR3 protein is CASSGPGQYSPLHF. The DNA for the CDR3 is TGTGCCAGCAGTGGACCGGGACAGTATTCACCCCTCCACTTT.

The gene calls are TRBV5-6 and TRBJ1-1; D is unclear. The ends were cut back, 2 bases at V and 7 bases at J, with 9 bases in the middle. Germline V gives CDR1 SGHDT, CDR2 YYEEEE. CDR3 length: 12 amino acids. As DNA, the CDR3 is TGTGCCAGCAGCTTCCTCACGAATGAAGCTTTCTTT. Protein: CASSFLTNEAFF.

The J gene is TRBJ2-2, the V gene TRBV19, with D perhaps TRBD1 (6 bases). The ends were cut back, 7 bases at V and 5 bases at J, with 11 bases in the middle. The germline V gene encodes CDR1 LNHDA and CDR2 SQIVND (reference sequence). The CDR3 has 13 residues. The CDR3 sequence: CASTPTGTGELFF. CDR3 nucleotides: TGTGCCAGTACACCAACAGGGACCGGGGAGCTGTTTTTT.

This clonotype was observed a handful of times. This chain links TRBV7-2 with TRBJ1-2, with TRBD1 as a possible D gene (5 bases). CDR1 and CDR2 (germline): SGHTA, FQGNSA. This CDR3 has 13 amino acids. Trimming took 7 bases from V and 0 from J, leaving 9 bases between them. This chain's CDR3 is CASNPGTNYGYTF. The CDR3 nucleotides are TGTGCCAGCAATCCAGGGACTAACTATGGCTACACCTTC.

At least ten counts were recorded for this clonotype. This chain uses TRBV7-2 with TRBJ2-5; possible D gene TRBD2, 6 bases. Germline CDR1 and CDR2: SGHTA and FQGNSA. The ends were cut back, 3 bases at V and 5 bases at J, with 13 bases in the middle. The CDR3 is made up of 14 amino acids. In nucleotides, the CDR3 is TGTGCCAGCAGCTTTTACCAGGGAGGCGAGACCCAGTACTTC. This sequence encodes CASSFYQGGETQYF.

This chain links TRBV6-2 or TRBV6-3 with TRBJ2-4, with TRBD2 identical over 13 bases. Germline V gene data show CDR1 as MNHEY and CDR2 as SVGEGT. The CDR3 contains 15 residues. V lost 2 bases to trimming and J lost 8 bases; unmatched junction nucleotides: 3. Here the CDR3 reads CASSYTSGRADIQYF. CDR3 nucleotides: TGTGCCAGCAGTTACACTAGCGGGAGGGCGGACATTCAGTACTTC.

The J gene is TRBJ2-7, the V gene TRBV29-1; 9 bases line up with TRBD1. V lost 6 bases to trimming and J lost 7 bases; unmatched junction nucleotides: 10. The CDR3 contains 13 residues. Germline assignment: CDR1 SQVTM and CDR2 ANQGSEA. CDR3 DNA sequence: TGCAGCGTGACCGGGACAGGGTTTTCGGAGCAGTACTTC. Translation gives CSVTGTGFSEQYF.

This clonotype was observed a few times. The rearrangement uses TRBV7-8 and TRBJ2-1; 9 bases agree with TRBD2. The CDR3 is 16 amino acids. V lost 7 bases and J lost 3; bases outside the gene matches: 10. Germline-derived CDR1 and CDR2 are SGHVS and FQNEAQ. The CDR3 loop is CASNKPPSGVYNEQFF. The CDR3 region has the DNA TGTGCCAGCAACAAGCCCCCTAGCGGGGTCTACAATGAGCAGTTCTTC.

The chain has TRBV19 and TRBJ2-2; 11 positions agree with TRBD2. The trim removed 6 bases at V and 5 bases at J, leaving 8 bases unmatched. This CDR3 spans 16 amino acids. Germline V gene sequence: CDR1 LNHDA, CDR2 SQIVND (reference sequence). For the CDR3, the DNA is TGTGCCAGTAGACCCCCCCTAGCGGGAGGAACCGGGGAGCTGTTTTTT. It yields the protein CASRPPLAGGTGELFF.

V is TRBV2 and J is TRBJ1-5, with D possibly matching TRBD1 (6 bases). Trimming took off 7 bases at V and 2 bases at J, with 9 bases between the two ends. There are 13 residues in the CDR3. Germline V gene lookup returns CDR1 SNHLY and CDR2 FYNNEI. In DNA form, the CDR3 reads TGTGCCAGCAACAGGGAAGGCAATCAGCCCCAGCATTTT. This gives the protein CASNREGNQPQHF.

This sequence joins TRBV5-1 and TRBJ1-1; tentatively, D is TRBD1 (5 bases). CDR3 length: 15 residues. Germline V gene sequence: CDR1 SGHRS, CDR2 YFSETQ. With 0 bases removed from V and 5 bases from J, the gap between germline ends came to 14 bases. For the CDR3, the DNA is TGCGCCAGCAGCTTGGTGCAGGGTGGCTTGACTGAAGCTTTCTTT. Its protein is CASSLVQGGLTEAFF.

With respect to this clonotype: Being one base from a much bigger clone, this may be a read error. The chain employs TRBV11-3 and TRBJ2-3, with no clear D. Per the germline V gene, CDR1 is SGHNT and CDR2 is YENEEA. V was shortened by 5 bases and J by 2 bases, with 5 bases between the two germline ends. CDR3 length: 12 amino acids. The CDR3 DNA sequence: TGTGCCAGCAGCGCCGACACAGATACGCAGTATTTT. It specifies CASSADTDTQYF.

The table lists this clonotype with many counts. The chain employs TRBV7-2 and TRBJ2-3; TRBD2 agrees at 8 bases. Germline CDR1 SGHTA, CDR2 FQGNSA. The CDR3 is made up of 14 amino acids. V shed 5 bases, J shed 5 bases, and the junction held 6 bases outside the gene matches. The CDR3 region is CASSKAGAVDTQYF. The CDR3 coding sequence is TGTGCCAGCAGCAAAGCGGGAGCCGTAGATACGCAGTATTTT. Drawing the rest from reference TRBV7-2 and TRBJ2-3, the complete variable domain is GAGVSQSPSNKVTEKGKDVELRCDPISGHTALYWYRQSLGQGLEFLIYFQGNSAPDKSGLPSDRFSAERTGGSVSTLTIQRTQQEDSAVYLCASSKAGAVDTQYFGPGTRLTVL.

This rearrangement joins TRBV5-1 to TRBJ2-1; a possible D gene is TRBD2 (5 bases). V dropped 5 bases and J dropped 6 bases, with 15 bases sitting between them. The CDR3 is 14 amino acids. Germline CDR1 and CDR2: SGHRS and YFSETQ. Written as DNA, the CDR3 is TGCGCCAGCAGGGCCCTCGAAGGGAGCAATGAGCAGTTCTTC. It codes for CASRALEGSNEQFF.

V usage is TRBV6-2 or TRBV6-3 and J usage is TRBJ2-1; tentatively, D is TRBD1 (6 bases). V gave up 0 bases and J gave up 3 bases, with 12 bases separating them. Germline CDR1 reads MNHEY; CDR2 reads SVGEGT. The CDR3 runs to 16 residues. The CDR3 bases are TGTGCCAGCAGTTACTCAGCAGGGGAGATCTACAATGAGCAGTTCTTC. Its protein product is CASSYSAGEIYNEQFF.